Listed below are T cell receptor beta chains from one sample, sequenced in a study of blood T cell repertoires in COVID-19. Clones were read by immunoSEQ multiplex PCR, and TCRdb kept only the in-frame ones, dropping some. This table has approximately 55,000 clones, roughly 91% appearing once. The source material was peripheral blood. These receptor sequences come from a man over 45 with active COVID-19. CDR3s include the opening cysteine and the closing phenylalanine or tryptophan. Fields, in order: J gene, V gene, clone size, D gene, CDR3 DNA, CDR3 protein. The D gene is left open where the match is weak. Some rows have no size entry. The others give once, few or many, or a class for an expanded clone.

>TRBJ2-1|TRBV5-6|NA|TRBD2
TGTGCCAGCAGCTTGGGGACTAGCGGGGCCTGGGGGGAGCAGTTCTTC
CASSLGTSGAWGEQFF
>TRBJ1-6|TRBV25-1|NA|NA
TGTGCCAGCACCTCGTGTTCACCCCTCCACTTT
CASTSCSPLHF
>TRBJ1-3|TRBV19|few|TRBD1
TGTGCCAGCATCGGGACAGGGAGGGGAAACACCATATATTTT
CASIGTGRGNTIYF
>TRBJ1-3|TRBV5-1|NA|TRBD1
TGCGCCAGCAGCATTCGACAGGGGGCTGACACCATATATTTT
CASSIRQGADTIYF
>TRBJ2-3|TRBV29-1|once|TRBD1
TGCAGCGTTGAATTTGGGACAGGTAGTGGTACGCAGTATTTT
CSVEFGTGSGTQYF
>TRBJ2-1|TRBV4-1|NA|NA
TGCGCCAGCAGCCAAGTAGGAGGATCTTCCTACAATGAGCAGTTCTTC
CASSQVGGSSYNEQFF
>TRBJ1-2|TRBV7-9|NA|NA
TGTGCCAGCACCCCGGGAGGCGACTATGGCTACACCTTC
CASTPGGDYGYTF
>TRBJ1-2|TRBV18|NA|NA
TGTGCCAGCTCTCGACAGAGGAACTATGGCTACACCTTC
CASSRQRNYGYTF
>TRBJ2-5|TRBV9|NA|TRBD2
TGTGCCAGCAGCGTAGTCGGGGGGGGCCCAGAGACCCAGTACTTC
CASSVVGGGPETQYF
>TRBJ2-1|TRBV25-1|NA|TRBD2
TGTGCCAGCACTGAACTAGCGGGGACCAATGAGCAGTTCTTC
CASTELAGTNEQFF
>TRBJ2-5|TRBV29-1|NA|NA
TGCAGCGTTGCACGGGGTGACGTCCAAGAGACCCAGTACTTC
CSVARGDVQETQYF
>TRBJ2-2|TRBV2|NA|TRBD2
TGTGCCAGCAGACCTCTAGCGGGGTTTGTCGGGGAGCTGTTTTTT
CASRPLAGFVGELFF
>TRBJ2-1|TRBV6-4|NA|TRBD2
TGTGCCAGCAGTCGACTAGCGGGAGGGGGTGAGCAGTTCTTC
CASSRLAGGGEQFF
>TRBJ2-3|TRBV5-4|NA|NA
TGTGCCAGCAGCCGGAGGGGGGCTAGCGGAACAGATACGCAGTATTTT
CASSRRGASGTDTQYF
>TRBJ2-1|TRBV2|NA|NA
TGTGCCAGTGAGGTGGGTGCGAATGAGCAGTTCTTC
CASEVGANEQFF
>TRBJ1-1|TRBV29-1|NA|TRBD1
TGCAGCGCGGGACAGGGGGGATATGAAGCTTTCTTT
CSAGQGGYEAFF
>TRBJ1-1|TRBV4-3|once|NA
TGCGCCAGCAGCCTCTTATCGTCGGGGGGCACTGAAGCTTTCTTT
CASSLLSSGGTEAFF
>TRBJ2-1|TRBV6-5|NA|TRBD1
TGTGCCAGCAGTAGCTCAGGGGGTGAGCAGTTCTTC
CASSSSGGEQFF
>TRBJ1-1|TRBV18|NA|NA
TGTGCCAGCTCACCCACGGATAGCGTCACTGAAGCTTTCTTT
CASSPTDSVTEAFF
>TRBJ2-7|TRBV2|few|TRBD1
TGTGCCAGCAGTGGGAGGACAGGGGGTTACGAGCAGTACTTC
CASSGRTGGYEQYF
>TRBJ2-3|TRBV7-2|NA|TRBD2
TGTGCCAGCAGCGCGTCTAGCGGGAGACTCCCGAATACGCAGTATTTT
CASSASSGRLPNTQYF
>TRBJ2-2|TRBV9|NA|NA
TGTGCCAGCAGCGTAGGTAAAAACACCGGGGAGCTGTTTTTT
CASSVGKNTGELFF
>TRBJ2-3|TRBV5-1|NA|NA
TGCGCCAGCAGCTCTCGAGCGGAGGTCACAGATACGCAGTATTTT
CASSSRAEVTDTQYF
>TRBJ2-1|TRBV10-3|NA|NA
TGTGCCATCAGGGGGGCCTACGGTGAGCAGTTCTTC
CAIRGAYGEQFF
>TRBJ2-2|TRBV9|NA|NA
TGTGCCAGCAGCGTACGGCCGGGACTTATGAACACCGGGGAGCTGTTTTTT
CASSVRPGLMNTGELFF
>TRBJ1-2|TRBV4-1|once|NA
TGCGCCAGCAGCCAGCCTGCGGAGGGTAACTATGGCTACACCTTC
CASSQPAEGNYGYTF
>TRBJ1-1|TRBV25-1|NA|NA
TGTGCCAGCCTTGGGGGGGGTGCCGCTTTCTTT
CASLGGGAAFF
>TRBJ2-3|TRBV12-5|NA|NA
TGTGCTAGTGGTTTGCTCTCAGATACGCAGTATTTT
CASGLLSDTQYF
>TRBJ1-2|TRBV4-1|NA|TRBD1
TGCGCCAGCAGCCAGCCTTATGGGACAGATAAAGGCTACACCTTC
CASSQPYGTDKGYTF
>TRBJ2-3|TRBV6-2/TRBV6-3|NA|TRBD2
TGTGCCAGCAGTTACTCGCGACTAGCGGGGGGACCAACCACAGATACGCAGTATTTT
CASSYSRLAGGPTTDTQYF
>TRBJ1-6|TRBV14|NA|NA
TGTGCCAGCAGCCAAGACTCCGGGGTGGATTCACCCCTCCACTTT
CASSQDSGVDSPLHF
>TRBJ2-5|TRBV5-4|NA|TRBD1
TGTGTCACAAGGTCGGACAGGTTCTCAGAGACCCAGTACTTC
CVTRSDRFSETQYF
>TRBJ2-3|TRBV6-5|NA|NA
TGTGCCAGCAGGCTAGCACTCCAGGCAGATACGCAGTATTTT
CASRLALQADTQYF
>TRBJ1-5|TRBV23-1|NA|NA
TGCGCCAGCAGGCACGGGGGAGGGGTGCATCAGCCCCAGCATTTT
CASRHGGGVHQPQHF
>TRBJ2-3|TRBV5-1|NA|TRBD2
TGCGCCAGCAGGCTCGGGACTAGCGGGAGGGCCGTCACAGTTGATACGCAGTATTTT
CASRLGTSGRAVTVDTQYF
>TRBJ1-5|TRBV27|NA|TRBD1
TGTGCCAGCACCCCGGGACAGGGGGCTGGTGGCAATCAGCCCCAGCATTTT
CASTPGQGAGGNQPQHF
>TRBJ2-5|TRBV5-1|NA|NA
TGCGCCAGCAGCCGCAGGACAGAAGAGACCCAGTACTTC
CASSRRTEETQYF
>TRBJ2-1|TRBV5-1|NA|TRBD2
TGCGCCAGCAGCGCAAGCGGGAATCATCCCCTCAGATCTTACAATGAGCAGTTCTTC
CASSASGNHPLRSYNEQFF
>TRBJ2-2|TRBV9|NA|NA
TGTGCCAGCAGCGTAGTGTCAGGGGGGGAGCTGTTTTTT
CASSVVSGGELFF
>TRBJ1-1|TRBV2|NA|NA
TGTGCCAGCACCACGGGAGGGAACACTGAAGCTTTCTTT
CASTTGGNTEAFF
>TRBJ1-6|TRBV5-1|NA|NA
TGCGCCAGCAGCTTGGAACAGCTTGGTAGCTCCTATAATTCACCCCTCCACTTT
CASSLEQLGSSYNSPLHF
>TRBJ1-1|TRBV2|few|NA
TGTGCCAGCAGTGGCTTCGGGGGGCTGCCTGAAGCTTTCTTT
CASSGFGGLPEAFF
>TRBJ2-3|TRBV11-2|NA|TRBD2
TGTGCCAGCAGCTTACTAGCGGGGGGCACAGATACGCAGTATTTT
CASSLLAGGTDTQYF
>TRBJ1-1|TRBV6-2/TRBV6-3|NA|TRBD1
TGTGCCAGCAGTTACTATCCCTTAGGGGGCTCTGAAGCTTTCTTT
CASSYYPLGGSEAFF
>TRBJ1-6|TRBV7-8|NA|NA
TGTGCCAGCAGCTTAGGAAGGCGGGACCCAGTTTTCCACTTT
CASSLGRRDPVFHF
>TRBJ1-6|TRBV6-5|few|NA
TGTGCCAGCAGTTACGAGGCGGATTCACCCCTCCACTTT
CASSYEADSPLHF
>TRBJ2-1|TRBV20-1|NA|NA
TGCAGTGCTAGTAGCGGATTTGACAATGAGCAGTTCTTC
CSASSGFDNEQFF
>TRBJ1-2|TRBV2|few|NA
TGTGCCAGCAGCCCTGACAGTGGCTACACCTTC
CASSPDSGYTF
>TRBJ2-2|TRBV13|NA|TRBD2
TGTGCCAGCAGCTCACGCGGGGGGGAAATTACCGGGGAGCTGTTTTTT
CASSSRGGEITGELFF
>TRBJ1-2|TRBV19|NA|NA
TGTGCCAGTAGTGGACAAAACCCCGGCGGCTACACCTTC
CASSGQNPGGYTF
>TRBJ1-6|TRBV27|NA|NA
TGTGCCAGCAGTCCACTTGGGCAGCGGGGGAATTCACCCCTCCACTTT
CASSPLGQRGNSPLHF